This TCR beta chain was captured in a study of blood T cell repertoires in COVID-19. V was clipped by 6 bases and J by 5 bases, with 9 bases between them. The CDR3 has 12 residues. Germline assignment: CDR1 SNHLY and CDR2 FYNNEI. In the study's own analysis: Estimates of nucleated cell counts were drawn from the amplification of reference gene primers. The data were produced by immunoSEQ multiplex PCR, yet TCRdb's version contains in-frame clones alone and is incomplete. V, J and clone size derive from that table, while D and trimming were established from the DNA sequence. This table holds some 300,000 clones, roughly 91% found once.

The receptor comes from a woman in her twenties or thirties who had recovered from COVID-19. The chain recombines TRBV2 with TRBJ2-3, with D tentatively TRBD1 (5 bases). Sequencing used PBMCs or T cells enriched from blood (not recorded which). The CDR3 DNA reads as TGTGCCAGCAGCGGACAACAAGATACGCAGTATTTT. It is translated as CASSGQQDTQYF.